This TCR beta chain is drawn from a study of cytomegalovirus exposure and HLA in healthy donors. Remarks on this clone: Its antigen is unknown.

The study's findings and limits: Beyond CMV serostatus, there was no information to go on about immune exposure. Later analysis reportedly placed an Asian-associated ancestry cluster below the roughly 680-donor mean in N-insertions. Common viral pathogens were later found to be apparently linked to several of the most significant clusters.

The PCR contained 60 Vbeta and 13 Jbeta primers. In the original workflow: Counted up in a later analysis, unique TCR beta chains came to approximately 83 million, with about 10 million shared. The data were produced by immunoSEQ multiplex PCR, yet TCRdb's version contains in-frame clones alone and is incomplete. V, J and clone size reflect that table, while D and trimming were determined from the DNA. Among 140,000 to 150,000 clones listed, around three quarters were seen once. The source is a man in his forties or fifties in good health and CMV-seropositive. The sample comprised PBMCs.

The CDR3 coding sequence is TGCACCGCATACAGGAACACTGAAGCTTTCTTT. This gives the protein CTAYRNTEAFF. The V call is TRBV29-1, the J call TRBJ1-1; D ambiguous. This CDR3 is built from 11 residues. The germline CDR1 and CDR2 sequences are SQVTM and ANQGSEA.